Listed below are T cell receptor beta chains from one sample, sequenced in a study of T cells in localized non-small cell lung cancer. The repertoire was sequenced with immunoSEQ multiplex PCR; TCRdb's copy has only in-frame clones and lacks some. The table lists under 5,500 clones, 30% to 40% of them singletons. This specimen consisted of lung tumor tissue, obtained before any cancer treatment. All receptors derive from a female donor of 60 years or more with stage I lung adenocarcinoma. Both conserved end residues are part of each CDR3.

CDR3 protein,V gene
CASSFRDRGLSSYNEQFF,TRBV11-3
CASSLPQGVGPMGELFF,TRBV5-1
CASSLGPVGNNEQFF,TRBV11-3
CASSDRYGGSSYNEQFF,TRBV25-1
CASSERKNGGYTF,TRBV6-8
CASSLDLSRDRNLPVYEQYF,TRBV11-3
CASSSGEGRERGQHF,TRBV6-8
CASSYEGNEQYF,TRBV6-8
CASREQLNSPLHF,TRBV6-8
CASSLTGTGVAEAFF,TRBV7-5
CASSLVSPSLTDTQYF,TRBV11-3
CASSPSGVEQYF,TRBV19
CASKRLAGYNEQFF,TRBV6-8
CASSLLVGNTEAFF,TRBV6-8
CASSLAAVNTEAFF,TRBV5-1
CASSQRTDTRQYF,TRBV6-8
CASSPIPGTGEGNEKLFF,TRBV28
CASSTDTWDSPLHF,TRBV9
CASSITGAYGYTF,TRBV19
CASSRTGARGTEAFF,TRBV19
CASSYPTTGLGANVLTF,TRBV6-8
CASSYGPRGSTYEQYF,TRBV6-8
CASSRAFLRDGDSPLHF,TRBV18
CASSQLAGFLNEQFF,TRBV7-2
CASRPIAGSQETQYF,TRBV11-3
CASSLGGAANYGYTF,TRBV11-3
CASSLELDTTGELFF,TRBV5-1
CASSKLGGGDVTEAFF,TRBV6-8
CASSGQENSPLHF,TRBV19
CASSWGGDTTGELFF,TRBV11-3
CAWISMGGTPGELFF,TRBV30
CATSRRGPGANVLTF,TRBV15
CASGTGPNQPQHF,TRBV19
CASSLGQGGDGYTF,TRBV4-1
CATSRVMGGTEAFF,TRBV15
CASSLTGAGANTGELFF,TRBV11-3
CASSGGRNYGYTF,TRBV6-8
CSVGPWGQPVPLQSYTF,TRBV29-1
CASSVLGAEDEQYF,TRBV10-2
CASSRDLAKNIQYF,TRBV5-1
CASSEGWIGPDTQYF,TRBV6-8
CASSPRTGSTDTQYF,TRBV9
CASSVGRGTEAFF,TRBV6-8
CASGGHLGNEQFF,TRBV6-8
CASNDRGAGNTIYF,TRBV11-3
CASSLSGNTGELFF,TRBV28
CSVETSGYEQYF,TRBV29-1
CAWTSGVKETQYF,TRBV30
CASSLNQGGELFF,TRBV7-8
CASSLKAGAGLGYTF,TRBV11-3